Listed here are 17 T cell receptor delta chains from one sample, sequenced in a study of γδ T cells in repeated Plasmodium falciparum infection (dated by TCRdb to 2020 to 2023). For bulk TCR repertoire analysis, Vgamma9/Vdelta2+ and Vdelta2-negative gammadelta T cell populations were isolated by flow sorting from peripheral blood mononuclear cells. Library generation was performed with multiplex PCR. The instrument was an Illumina MiSeq. TCRdb reprocessed the public data with the CATT caller; entries with the same nucleotide sequence were combined afterwards. The sample profile shows 75,000 to 95,000 delta-chain clones; less than 1% of them were found once. 9.5% to 10% of the sample is taken by the ten largest. Sequenced: gamma-delta T cells from blood. The receptor source for this set is a pool of human donors (malaria-infected and uninfected, not separated).

Points on this clone: A far larger clone lies a single base away; this is likely a read error. The sample holds other DNA sequences that translate to the same CDR3. This chain connects TRDV1 to TRDJ1, with TRDD3 matching over 11 bases. Germline trimming cut 4 bases from V and 0 bases from J; bases unmatched to any gene: 28. Germline V gene sequence: CDR1 TSWWSYY, CDR2 QGS. The CDR3 length is 24 residues. CDR3 in amino acids: CALGAFPANGGYGTRPRYTDKLIF. The CDR3 DNA reads as TGTGCTCTTGGGGCCTTTCCTGCGAATGGGGGATACGGGACGAGACCGCGGTACACCGATAAACTCATCTTT.

To note about this clone: TCRdb's listed protein matches a much larger clone and diverges from this DNA's translation at residue 4, likely through a read error; the protein shown comes from the DNA. The sample contains more than one DNA sequence encoding this CDR3. V and J are TRDV2 and TRDJ1; 12 bases map to TRDD3. No J segment appears in TCRdb, so it was assigned here by matching the sequence to germline. Germline CDR1 and CDR2: GEAIGNYY and EKD. The CDR3 has 17 residues. The junction had 9 bases not matched to a gene; V was cut back by 5 bases and J by 0 bases. The CDR3 nucleotides are TGTGCCTGTGGCGCTCTACTGGGGGATACCTACACCGATAAACTCATCTTT. This gives the protein CACGALLGDTYTDKLIF.

This clone was recorded a few times. The TCRdb protein, from a much larger clone, departs from this DNA's translation at residue 14, likely by read error; the protein shown derives from the DNA. The chain combines TRDV1 with TRDJ3, with D possibly TRDD3 on 6 matching bases. The J gene, left out of TCRdb, was set here by checking the DNA against germline. The CDR3 has 28 amino acids. The germline gives CDR1 TSWWSYY, CDR2 QGS. V lost 0 bases to trimming and J lost 0 bases, with 39 bases between them. CDR3 in amino acids: CALGELVGPLQSYRDRPKSSWDTRQMFF. The CDR3 DNA follows: TGTGCTCTTGGGGAACTAGTGGGACCTCTACAATCGTACCGGGATAGGCCGAAGAGCTCCTGGGACACCCGACAGATGTTTTTC.

For this clone: This DNA translates differently at residue 8 from the TCRdb protein, which is that of a much larger clone; a read error is likely, and the protein shown is the DNA's own translation. The chain links TRDV2 to TRDJ1, with a weak D call TRDD3 (7 bases). The J gene comes from matching the DNA to germline here; TCRdb lacks it. Germline assignment: CDR1 GEAIGNYY and CDR2 EKD. V lost 0 bases and J 8 bases, leaving 30 bases between the germline ends. This CDR3 region has 19 residues. CDR3 sequence (DNA): TGTGCCTGTGACACCGTACTGAGGGATACTATCAATACCTTCCCCAAACTCATCTTT. Residues: CACDTVLRDTINTFPKLIF.

This clone was observed a handful of times. A far larger clone is only one base removed, so a read error is likely. This same CDR3 is encoded by further DNA sequences in the sample. The J gene went uncalled, whereas the V gene is TRDV2. This CDR3 comprises 16 residues. Germline values: CDR1 GEAIGNYY, CDR2 EKD. The CDR3 DNA follows: TGTGCCTGTGACACCGAGGAAGAAGAGGGCACCGATAAACTCATCTTC. It translates to CACDTEEEEGTDKLIF.

This clone has ten or more counts. Only one base separates this from a far larger clonotype, so it likely reflects a read error. Different DNA sequences within this sample yield the same CDR3. The V call is TRDV1, the J call TRDJ1; D may correspond to TRDD2 or TRDD3 (7 bases each). The CDR3 loop spans 22 amino acids. Germline V CDR1 and CDR2: TSWWSYY, QGS. CDR3 residues: CALGDPGFLQGGILRRGDKLIF. CDR3 nucleotides: TGTGCTCTTGGGGACCCTGGATTCCTACAAGGGGGGATCCTCCGGCGCGGCGATAAGCTCATCTTT.

This clone was picked up a small number of times. TCRdb shows a much larger clone's protein in place of this DNA's translation, and the two differ at residue 9, likely through a read error; the protein shown is translated from the DNA. V and J are TRDV1 and TRDJ1; TRDD3 might be the D (6 bases). Germline matching of the DNA provided the J gene here, since TCRdb leaves it blank. Germline V gene data show CDR1 as TSWWSYY and CDR2 as QGS. The CDR3 runs to 17 residues. Trimming pared 0 bases from V and 0 bases from J, leaving 14 bases between. CDR3 coding DNA: TGTGCTCTTGGGGAACTAGTGGGGGGCCTTTACACCGATAAACTCATCTTT. It translates to CALGELVGGLYTDKLIF.

In its sample, this clone was seen many times. The amino acid sequence in TCRdb belongs to a much larger clone and departs from this DNA's translation at residue 3, likely a sequencing read error; the sequence shown is translated from the DNA. The chain carries TRDV2 and TRDJ1; D possibly corresponds to TRDD2 (9 bases). The CDR3 sequence is 20 residues long. Per the germline V gene, CDR1 is GEAIGNYY and CDR2 is EKD. The CDR3 DNA is TGTGCCCGTGACCTTCCTACGTATCGACTGGGGGGAAAGTACACCGATAAACTCATCTTT. Protein product: CARDLPTYRLGGKYTDKLIF.

This clone was detected a few times. The likely explanation is a read error, given a far larger clone one base away. The sample holds other DNA sequences that translate to the same CDR3. The chain combines TRDV1 with TRDJ2; TRDD3 agrees at 10 bases. The J gene was missing in TCRdb and was found by matching the end of the DNA to germline. Trimming took 3 bases from V and 3 from J; bases not matched to a gene: 10. CDR1 is TSWWSYY, CDR2 QGS, per germline. The CDR3 contains 18 residues. The CDR3 bases are TGTGCTCTTGGGGAGCTCCAGCTGGGGGATATCCTGACAGCACAACTCTTCTTT. This encodes CALGELQLGDILTAQLFF.

This clone was seen ten or more times. This DNA's translation and the protein TCRdb lists, from a much larger clone, do not match at residue 18, likely due to a read error; the protein shown is translated from the DNA. Here the V gene is TRDV2, but the J gene went uncalled; the table's D call TRDD3 went unverified against the DNA. The CDR3 extends over 20 amino acids. Germline-derived CDR1 and CDR2 are GEAIGNYY and EKD. CDR3 loop: CACDTGSLGDPIRWTDKPIF. The DNA for the CDR3 is TGTGCCTGTGACACCGGATCACTGGGGGACCCTATTCGGTGGACCGATAAACCCATCTTT.

This clone was detected a few times. This DNA's translation and the protein TCRdb lists, from a much larger clone, do not match at residue 16, likely due to a read error; the protein shown is translated from the DNA. The chain employs TRDV1 and TRDJ1, with D perhaps TRDD2 (6 bases). Assignment of the J gene here rests on matching the DNA to germline, because TCRdb gives none. The CDR3 covers 19 residues. Germline CDR1 is TSWWSYY and CDR2 is QGS. The CDR3, as DNA: TGTGCTCTTGGGGAAATATCCTACGTAGGGATTAAGTGGACCGATAGACTCATCTTT. Translated, it gives CALGEISYVGIKWTDRLIF.

This clone was recorded at least ten times. The likely explanation is a read error, given a far larger clone one base away. The sample has other DNA sequences that encode this CDR3 too. The V gene is TRDV2, the J gene TRDJ1; 13 nucleotides agree with TRDD3. Looked up from germline, CDR1 is GEAIGNYY and CDR2 is EKD. The CDR3 sequence is 21 residues long. CDR3 protein: CACDTDNWGIRVLPITPPRIF. Here the CDR3 DNA reads TGCGCCTGTGACACCGACAACTGGGGGATACGCGTCTTACCAATCACACCCCCTCGGATCTTT.

There are a few counts of this clone. TCRdb lists the protein of a much larger clone for this DNA, which differs at residue 13, so this is likely a read error; the protein given here is translated from the DNA itself. This chain links TRDV2 with TRDJ1; 7 nucleotides align to TRDD3. No J segment appears in TCRdb, so it was assigned here by matching the sequence to germline. The CDR3 sequence is 16 residues long. Looked up from germline, CDR1 is GEAIGNYY and CDR2 is EKD. CDR3 in amino acids: CASEKLGVRYTDELIF. In nucleotides, the CDR3 is TGTGCCTCCGAGAAGCTGGGGGTCCGATACACCGATGAACTCATCTTT.

This clone was detected ten times or more. TCRdb's entry gives the protein of a much larger clone, which mismatches this DNA's translation at residue 4, likely from a read error; the protein reported here is translated from the DNA. This chain uses TRDV2 with TRDJ3; 12 bases are a match to TRDD3. The J gene comes from matching the DNA to germline here; TCRdb lacks it. The CDR3 spans 20 residues. Germline CDR1 and CDR2: GEAIGNYY and EKD. CDR3 residues: CACGTRLGDTRPWDTRQMFF. The CDR3, as DNA: TGTGCCTGTGGCACCCGGCTGGGGGATACGAGGCCCTGGGACACCCGACAGATGTTTTTC.

In this sample, this clone turned up a few times. The protein that TCRdb holds for this DNA derives from a much larger clone and differs from the translated DNA at residue 15, which likely indicates a read error; the protein shown here is translated from the DNA. The V gene is listed as TRDV3; no J gene was called; the table's D call, TRDD3, has no DNA check behind it. The germline CDR1 and CDR2 sequences are TVYSNPD and GDNSRS (reference sequence). The length of the CDR3 is 16 residues. CDR3 nucleotide sequence: TGTGCCTCGGGGCCATACTGGGGGATACAACCCGATAAACTCACCTTT. Its protein is CASGPYWGIQPDKLTF.

Note on this clone: The protein that TCRdb holds for this DNA derives from a much larger clone and differs from the translated DNA at residue 18, which likely indicates a read error; the protein shown here is translated from the DNA. V gene TRDV2 combines with J gene TRDJ1, with 11 bases lining up with TRDD3. TCRdb is silent on the J gene; assignment here came from matching the DNA to germline. This CDR3 spans 21 amino acids. Germline V CDR1 and CDR2: GEAIGNYY, EKD. The CDR3 is CACGPFLPLGDITAATDRLIF. CDR3 nucleotides: TGTGCCTGTGGGCCCTTCCTCCCACTGGGGGATATTACGGCTGCCACCGATAGACTCATCTTT.

A remark on this clone: This DNA translates differently at residue 13 from the TCRdb protein, which is that of a much larger clone; a read error is likely, and the protein shown is the DNA's own translation. The rearrangement joins TRDV1 to TRDJ1, with 10 bases identical to TRDD3. Germline loops: CDR1 TSWWSYY, CDR2 QGS. This CDR3 has 19 residues. The CDR3 DNA reads TGTGCCCTTGGGGTATTCCTACTTGGAACTGGGGGATTCAGGAATAAACTCATCTTC. Its protein product is CALGVFLLGTGGFRNKLIF.